The 27 T cell receptor beta chains below come from one sample, sequenced in a study of shared clonotypes between healthy human individuals. Data came from immunoSEQ multiplex PCR; TCRdb stores just in-frame clones and leaves some out. The sample includes around 480,000 clones, over 60% of them seen just once. Sequencing was performed on PBMCs. The receptor source for this set is a woman in her 40s in good health. Some clones in this sample may be carry-over from other donors' samples.

The chain is built from TRBV7-9 and TRBJ2-2; D not certain. Germline-derived CDR1 and CDR2 are SEHNR and FQNEAQ (reference sequence). Deletions cut 6 bases from V and 4 bases from J, with 9 bases between. CDR3 size: 13 residues. CDR3 sequence (DNA): TGTGCCAGCAGTCAAGGAGTCACCGGGGAGCTGTTTTTT. The encoded protein is CASSQGVTGELFF.

The V and J genes are TRBV7-3 and TRBJ2-7; D is uncertain. The V and J ends lost 2 bases and 4 bases respectively, with 15 bases between them. The CDR3 consists of 15 residues. CDR1 and CDR2 (germline): SGHTA, FQGTGA. The CDR3 reads CASSLVAVSGYEQYF. CDR3 sequence (DNA): TGTGCCAGCAGCTTAGTTGCGGTCTCCGGTTACGAGCAGTACTTC.

The rearrangement links TRBV9 to TRBJ2-2; TRBD2 matches 7 bases. Trimming at V came to 0 bases and at J to 0 bases, leaving 2 bases not matched to a gene. This CDR3 is built from 16 residues. The germline V gene has CDR1 SGDLS and CDR2 YYNGEE. CDR3 sequence: CASSVATSANTGELFF. The CDR3, as DNA: TGTGCCAGCAGCGTAGCTACTAGCGCGAACACCGGGGAGCTGTTTTTT. Complete variable domain (other parts from reference TRBV9 and TRBJ2-2): DSGVTQTPKHLITATGQRVTLRCSPRSGDLSVYWYQQSLDQGLQFLIQYYNGEERAKGNILERFSAQQFPDLHSELNLSSLELGDSALYFCASSVATSANTGELFFGEGSRLTVL.

The chain carries TRBV27 and TRBJ1-3, with D unresolved. This CDR3 region has 16 residues. In germline, CDR1 is MNHEY, CDR2 SMNVEV (reference sequence). V was clipped by 5 bases and J by 0 bases, with 14 bases between them. The CDR3 protein is CASSLQAGPSGNTIYF. DNA for the CDR3: TGTGCCAGCAGTCTTCAGGCAGGACCCTCTGGAAACACCATATATTTT.

The chain links TRBV27 to TRBJ2-2; 7 bases map to TRBD1. CDR3 length equals 15 residues. Looked up from germline, CDR1 is MNHEY and CDR2 is SMNVEV (reference sequence). V shed 6 bases and J 1 base; nucleotides not matched to a gene: 5. The CDR3 nucleotides read TGTGCCAGCAGGTACAGGGGTTTGAACACCGGGGAGCTGTTTTTT. Amino acids: CASRYRGLNTGELFF.

V gene TRBV5-4 combines with J gene TRBJ2-7; 9 nucleotides agree with TRBD2. From germline, CDR1 is SGHNT and CDR2 YYREEE (reference sequence). CDR3 size: 15 residues. Unmatched junction bases numbered 9, after V lost 3 bases and J lost 5 bases. CDR3 residues: CASSWREGLRDEQYF. The CDR3 region has the DNA TGTGCCAGCAGCTGGCGGGAGGGCCTCCGAGACGAGCAGTACTTC. The complete variable domain, with remaining parts taken from reference TRBV5-4 and TRBJ2-7, reads ETGVTQSPTHLIKTRGQQVTLRCSSQSGHNTVSWYQQALGQGPQFIFQYYREEENGRGNFPPRFSGLQFPNYSSELNVNALELDDSALYLCASSWREGLRDEQYFGPGTRLTVT.

Regarding this clone: This may be a read error: a much more frequent sequence differs by one nucleotide. At the DNA level, this CDR3 is encoded by other sequences in the same sample as well. The chain uses TRBV2 and TRBJ1-4; TRBD1 agrees at 9 bases. The CDR3 runs to 14 residues. J lost 8 bases, V lost 5 bases, and 6 bases had no gene match. In germline, CDR1 is SNHLY, CDR2 FYNNEI. The CDR3: CASSSGQGEEKLFF. CDR3 in DNA: TGTGCCAGCAGTTCGGGACAGGGCGAGGAAAAACTGTTTTTT.

The chain recombines TRBV5-4 with TRBJ2-3, with a weak D call TRBD2 (5 bases). V was trimmed by 0 bases and J by 5 bases, leaving 13 bases between them. Germline lookup yields CDR1 SGHNT and CDR2 YYREEE (reference sequence). The CDR3 runs 15 residues. CDR3 in DNA: TGTGCCAGCAGCTTGGTTGTAGGCGCGGGAGATACGCAGTATTTT. This encodes CASSLVVGAGDTQYF.

In regard to this clone: This may be a read error: a much more frequent sequence differs by one nucleotide. The chain links TRBV7-9 to TRBJ2-5; D not certain. Germline V gene sequence: CDR1 SEHNR, CDR2 FQNEAQ (reference sequence). This CDR3 has 11 amino acids. The chain's CDR3 is CASSFAETRYF. DNA of the CDR3: TGTGCCAGCAGCTTTGCGGAGACCCGGTACTTC.

This clone appeared a few times. The germline gene is not matched at one end of the junction; a read error may be the cause. The CDR3: CAISSDRNYGYTF. CDR3 nucleotides: TGTGCCATCAGTTCGGACAGAAACTATGGCTACACCTTC. The J gene is TRBJ1-2, the V gene TRBV6-6; D is perhaps TRBD1 (6 bases). Germline assignment: CDR1 MNHNY and CDR2 SVGAGI (reference sequence). The CDR3 is 13 amino acids.

The V gene is TRBV9, the J gene TRBJ1-2, with TRBD1 as a possible D gene (6 bases). CDR3 length equals 15 residues. Trimming pared 0 bases from V and 2 bases from J, leaving 11 bases between. CDR1 is SGDLS and CDR2 is YYNGEE in the germline V gene. The chain's CDR3 is CASSVAGHKNYGYTF. The CDR3, as DNA: TGTGCCAGCAGCGTAGCGGGACACAAAAACTATGGCTACACCTTC.

In this sample, this clone turned up a few times. The V call is TRBV28, the J call TRBJ1-4; possibly TRBD1 for D (5 bases). The CDR3 length is 14 residues. Trimming took off 6 bases at V and 8 bases at J, with 16 bases between the two ends. Per the germline V gene, CDR1 is MDHEN and CDR2 is SYDVKM. CDR3 sequence: CASSLRRVEEKLFF. The CDR3 nucleotides read TGTGCCAGCAGCCTCCGCAGGGTGGAGGAAAAACTGTTTTTT.

V is TRBV2 and J is TRBJ2-7; TRBD2 matches at 9 bases. Trimming at V came to 6 bases and at J to 2 bases, leaving 8 bases not matched to a gene. This CDR3 spans 15 amino acids. The germline gives CDR1 SNHLY, CDR2 FYNNEI. CDR3 nucleotides: TGTGCCAGCAGCGCCGGAGCGGGAGGACCCTACGAGCAGTACTTC. This codes for CASSAGAGGPYEQYF.

As regards this clone: The identical CDR3 is also encoded by other nucleotide sequences in the sample. The chain combines TRBV28 with TRBJ1-1; D uncertain. CDR1 and CDR2 from the germline V gene are MDHEN and SYDVKM. This CDR3 has 12 amino acids. V shed 9 bases and J shed 2 bases, with 10 bases lying between them. This chain's CDR3 is CASGGGNTEAFF. The CDR3, as DNA: TGTGCCAGTGGCGGAGGAAACACTGAAGCTTTCTTT.

This clone was detected only a few times. This chain links TRBV6-6 with TRBJ2-7; TRBD1 aligns across 7 bases. J was trimmed by 2 bases and V by 7 bases; bases with no gene match: 11. This CDR3 contains 15 residues. CDR1 is MNHNY and CDR2 is SVGAGI in the germline V gene (reference sequence). The CDR3 DNA follows: TGTGCCAGCACCCAGGGGGATTTAAGGGCCTACGAGCAGTACTTC. Protein sequence: CASTQGDLRAYEQYF.

The chain uses TRBV7-9 and TRBJ2-7; possible D gene TRBD2, 5 bases. The ends were cut back, 5 bases at V and 3 bases at J, with 17 bases in the middle. The germline V gene has CDR1 SEHNR and CDR2 FQNEAQ (reference sequence). CDR3 length equals 15 residues. The chain's CDR3 is CASSAGGAHFYEQYF. The CDR3 coding sequence is TGTGCCAGCAGCGCCGGAGGCGCCCACTTCTACGAGCAGTACTTC.

The chain uses TRBV29-1 and TRBJ1-1; D unresolved. Per germline, CDR1 SQVTM and CDR2 ANQGSEA. The CDR3 has 13 residues. Trimming stripped 5 bases from V and 1 base from J, with 11 bases between. CDR3 in amino acids: CSVWAGRNTEAFF. The CDR3 DNA reads as TGCAGCGTTTGGGCCGGGAGGAACACTGAAGCTTTCTTT.

This chain links TRBV2 with TRBJ2-7; 11 bases are shared with TRBD1. From germline, CDR1 is SNHLY and CDR2 FYNNEI. V gave up 6 bases and J gave up 5 bases; unmatched junction bases: 6. This CDR3 spans 14 amino acids. In DNA, the CDR3 is TGTGCCAGCAGCCCCTGGACAGGGGGCAACGAGCAGTACTTC. Residues: CASSPWTGGNEQYF.

This chain links TRBV25-1 with TRBJ2-5; the D is unclear. This CDR3 contains 15 residues. Deletions cut 8 bases from V and 0 bases from J, with 16 bases between. Germline assignment: CDR1 MGHDK and CDR2 SYGVNS. CDR3 in amino acids: CASYPASAYQETQYF. The CDR3 DNA reads as TGTGCCAGCTATCCAGCGAGCGCGTACCAAGAGACCCAGTACTTC.

The rearrangement links TRBV5-1 to TRBJ2-3; no clear D. Trimming took 0 bases from V and 4 from J, leaving 6 bases between them. The germline gives CDR1 SGHRS, CDR2 YFSETQ. The CDR3 is made up of 13 amino acids. CDR3: CASSLVPADTQYF. As DNA, the CDR3 is TGCGCCAGCAGCTTGGTGCCGGCAGATACGCAGTATTTT.

The chain couples TRBV4-3 to TRBJ1-4, with 10 positions matching TRBD1. V shed 1 base and J 8 bases; nucleotides not matched to a gene: 10. CDR1 and CDR2 (germline): LGHNA, YSLEER. This CDR3 is built from 17 residues. In DNA form, the CDR3 reads TGCGCCAGCAGCCAAGGTCCCGGGACAGGGGTCGGCGAAAAACTGTTTTTT. Its protein product is CASSQGPGTGVGEKLFF.

This chain links TRBV5-5 with TRBJ2-3, with D tentatively TRBD1 (6 bases). The CDR3 covers 14 residues. Germline assignment: CDR1 SGHKS and CDR2 YYEKEE (reference sequence). Trimming cost V 0 bases and J 1 base, with 6 bases left between them. The CDR3 region has the DNA TGTGCCAGCAGCTTGGACAGGGGCACAGATACGCAGTATTTT. Its translation is CASSLDRGTDTQYF.

In nucleotides, the CDR3 is TGTGCCAGTACCCAAGACAGGGGAGGCGTCAATGAGCAGTTCTTC. Its translation is CASTQDRGGVNEQFF. The chain links TRBV27 to TRBJ2-1; TRBD1 aligns across 8 bases. Trimming took 9 bases from V and 6 from J; bases not matched to a gene: 13. The germline V gene has CDR1 MNHEY and CDR2 SMNVEV (reference sequence). The length of the CDR3 is 15 residues.

The J gene is TRBJ1-5, the V gene TRBV27; possibly TRBD1 for D (6 bases). Germline CDR1 MNHEY, CDR2 SMNVEV (reference sequence). The CDR3 runs to 15 residues. V dropped 3 bases and J dropped 3 bases, with 12 bases sitting between them. DNA for the CDR3: TGTGCCAGCAGTTTGAGGGGGTCGGTCAATCAGCCCCAGCATTTT. Residues: CASSLRGSVNQPQHF.

This clone was observed a handful of times. The V gene is TRBV11-2, the J gene TRBJ1-2; TRBD1 aligns across 7 bases. V was pared by 5 bases and J by 2 bases, with 2 bases of the junction left unmatched. The germline gives CDR1 SGHAT, CDR2 FQNNGV. CDR3 size: 13 residues. CDR3 loop: CASSMTGNYGYTF. Here the CDR3 DNA reads TGTGCCAGCAGCATGACAGGGAACTATGGCTACACCTTC.

The chain is built from TRBV30 and TRBJ2-2; tentative D call: TRBD1 (5 bases). Deletions cut 3 bases from V and 8 bases from J, with 16 bases between. Germline CDR1 and CDR2: GTSNPN and SVGIG (reference sequence). The CDR3 loop spans 14 amino acids. As DNA, the CDR3 is TGTGCCTGGAGACAGGTGAAGGTGGGAGGGGAGCTGTTTTTT. It yields the protein CAWRQVKVGGELFF.

V usage is TRBV11-2 and J usage is TRBJ2-7, with D possibly matching TRBD2 (6 bases). CDR1 is SGHAT and CDR2 is FQNNGV in the germline V gene. The CDR3 covers 15 residues. The V gene lost 5 bases and the J gene lost 1 base, with 15 bases spanning the gap. CDR3 region: CASSIRQLASYEQYF. CDR3 sequence (DNA): TGTGCCAGCAGCATCAGACAGCTAGCGTCCTACGAGCAGTACTTC.